One sample yielded the 5 T cell receptor beta chains listed below, sequenced in a study of control samples from healthy donors and cancer patients. Repertoires were generated with immunoSEQ multiplex PCR, while TCRdb's copy carries only in-frame clones and drops some. The profile covers 170,000 or so clones, with about 91% appearing a single time and 2% taken by the ten largest. Sequenced: blood. These receptors originate from a woman aged 40 to 55 in good health.

This clone was picked up a small number of times. The V call is TRBV11-2, the J call TRBJ1-2; D is uncertain. CDR3 length: 16 amino acids. Trimming shortened V by 5 bases and J by 5 bases, and 21 bases separated the two germline ends. Germline-derived CDR1 and CDR2 are SGHAT and FQNNGV. CDR3 DNA: TGTGCCAGCAGCCCGGTTGCGAGGGTAGGGAGGTATGGCTACACCTTC. Amino acids: CASSPVARVGRYGYTF.

The V and J genes are TRBV11-2 and TRBJ2-3; D is ambiguous. Germline CDR1 is SGHAT and CDR2 is FQNNGV. The germline V and J ends were trimmed by 4 bases and 8 bases, with 22 bases remaining between them. The CDR3 covers 16 residues. CDR3 loop: CASSSQKGINPITQYF. CDR3 bases: TGTGCCAGCAGCTCCCAGAAGGGAATCAACCCCATTACGCAGTATTTT.

V usage is TRBV2 and J usage is TRBJ2-7; TRBD2 matches at 8 bases. V shed 8 bases, J shed 2 bases, and the junction held 5 bases outside the gene matches. The V gene's germline CDR1 is SNHLY and CDR2 FYNNEI. The CDR3 has 13 amino acids. The CDR3 loop is CASAKAGAYEQYF. CDR3 nucleotides: TGTGCCAGCGCGAAAGCGGGGGCCTACGAGCAGTACTTC.

The chain has TRBV18 and TRBJ1-4, with 8 bases fitting TRBD1. There are 15 residues in the CDR3. V gave up 3 bases and J gave up 8 bases; unmatched junction bases: 8. Germline values: CDR1 KGHSH, CDR2 LQKENI. The CDR3 region has the DNA TGTGCCAGCTCACCCCCGCAGGGGGCAGGAGAAAAACTGTTTTTT. As protein: CASSPPQGAGEKLFF.

V usage is TRBV7-3 and J usage is TRBJ2-1, with D perhaps matching TRBD2 (6 bases). Germline CDR1 reads SGHTA; CDR2 reads FQGTGA. V dropped 0 bases and J dropped 1 base, with 13 bases sitting between them. The CDR3 extends over 17 amino acids. The CDR3, as DNA: TGTGCCAGCAGCTTAACTGGTGAAGGGAGGTCCTACAATGAGCAGTTCTTC. This encodes CASSLTGEGRSYNEQFF.